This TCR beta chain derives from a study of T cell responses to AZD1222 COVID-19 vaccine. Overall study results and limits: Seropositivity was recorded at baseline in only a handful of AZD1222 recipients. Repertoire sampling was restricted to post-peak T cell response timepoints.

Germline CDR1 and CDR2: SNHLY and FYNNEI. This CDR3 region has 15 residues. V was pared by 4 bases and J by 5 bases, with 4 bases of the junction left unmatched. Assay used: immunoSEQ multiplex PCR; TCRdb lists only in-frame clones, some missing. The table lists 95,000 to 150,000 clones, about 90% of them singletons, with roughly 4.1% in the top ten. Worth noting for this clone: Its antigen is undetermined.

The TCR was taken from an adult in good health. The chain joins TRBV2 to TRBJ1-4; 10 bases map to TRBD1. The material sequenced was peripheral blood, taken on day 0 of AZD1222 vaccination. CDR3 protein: CASSGQGAKNEKLFF. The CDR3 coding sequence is TGTGCCAGCAGTGGACAGGGGGCGAAAAATGAAAAACTGTTTTTT.